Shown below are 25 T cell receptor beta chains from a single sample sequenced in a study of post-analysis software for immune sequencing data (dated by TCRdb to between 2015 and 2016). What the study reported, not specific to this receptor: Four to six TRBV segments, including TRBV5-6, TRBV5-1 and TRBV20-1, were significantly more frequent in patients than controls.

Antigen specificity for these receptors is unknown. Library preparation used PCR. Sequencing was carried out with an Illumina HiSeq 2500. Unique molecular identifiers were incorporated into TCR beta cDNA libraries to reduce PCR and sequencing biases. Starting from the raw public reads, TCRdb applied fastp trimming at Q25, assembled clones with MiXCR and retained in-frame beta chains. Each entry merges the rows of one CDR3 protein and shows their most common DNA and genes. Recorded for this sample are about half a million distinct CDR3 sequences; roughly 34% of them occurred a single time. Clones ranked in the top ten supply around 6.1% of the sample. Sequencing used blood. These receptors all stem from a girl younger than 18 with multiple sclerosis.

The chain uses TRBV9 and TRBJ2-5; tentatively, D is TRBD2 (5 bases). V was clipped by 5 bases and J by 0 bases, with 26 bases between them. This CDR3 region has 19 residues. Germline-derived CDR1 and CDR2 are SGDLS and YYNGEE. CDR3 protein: CASRVYLAPALLYQETQYF. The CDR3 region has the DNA TGTGCCAGCAGAGTGTATCTAGCTCCCGCTCTATTGTACCAAGAGACCCAGTACTTC. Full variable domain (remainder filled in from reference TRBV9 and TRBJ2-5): DSGVTQTPKHLITATGQRVTLRCSPRSGDLSVYWYQQSLDQGLQFLIQYYNGEERAKGNILERFSAQQFPDLHSELNLSSLELGDSALYFCASRVYLAPALLYQETQYFGPGTRLLVL.

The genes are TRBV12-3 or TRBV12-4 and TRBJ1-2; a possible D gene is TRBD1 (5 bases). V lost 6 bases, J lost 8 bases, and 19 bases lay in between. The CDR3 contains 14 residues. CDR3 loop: CASRGSGTLLGYTF. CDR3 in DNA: TGTGCCAGCAGGGGGTCGGGGACCCTTTTGGGCTACACCTTC.

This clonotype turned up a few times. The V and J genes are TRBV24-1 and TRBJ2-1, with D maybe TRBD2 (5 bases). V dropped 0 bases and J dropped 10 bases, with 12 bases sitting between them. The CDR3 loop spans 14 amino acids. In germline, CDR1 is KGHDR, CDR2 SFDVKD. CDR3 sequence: CATSDLAGPGEQFF. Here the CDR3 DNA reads TGTGCCACCAGTGATTTGGCCGGACCGGGGGAGCAGTTCTTC.

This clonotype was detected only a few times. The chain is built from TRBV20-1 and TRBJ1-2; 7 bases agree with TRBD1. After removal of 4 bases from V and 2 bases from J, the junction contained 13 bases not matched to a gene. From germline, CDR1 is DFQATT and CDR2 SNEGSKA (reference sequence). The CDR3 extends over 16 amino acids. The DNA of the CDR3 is TGCAGTGCTAACACCGCCGGGGACAGTTTAAACTATGGCTACACCTTC. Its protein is CSANTAGDSLNYGYTF.

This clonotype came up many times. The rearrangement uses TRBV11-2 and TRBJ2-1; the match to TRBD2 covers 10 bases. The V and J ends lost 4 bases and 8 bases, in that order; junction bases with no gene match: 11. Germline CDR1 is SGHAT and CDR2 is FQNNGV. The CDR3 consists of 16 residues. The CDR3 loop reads CASSSVGTSALHEQFF. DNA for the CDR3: TGTGCCAGCAGCTCAGTGGGGACTAGCGCGCTCCATGAGCAGTTCTTC. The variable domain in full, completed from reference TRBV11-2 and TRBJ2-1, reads EAGVAQSPRYKIIEKRQSVAFWCNPISGHATLYWYQQILGQGPKLLIQFQNNGVVDDSQLPKDRFSAERLKGVDSTLKIQPAKLEDSAVYLCASSSVGTSALHEQFFGPGTRLTVL.

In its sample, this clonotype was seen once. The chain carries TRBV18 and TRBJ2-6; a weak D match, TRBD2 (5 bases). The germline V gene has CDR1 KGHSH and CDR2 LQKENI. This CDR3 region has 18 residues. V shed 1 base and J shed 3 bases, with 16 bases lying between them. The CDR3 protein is CASSPLLRRRFGANVLTF. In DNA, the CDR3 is TGTGCCAGCTCACCACTCCTCAGGAGGCGCTTTGGGGCCAACGTCCTGACTTTC.

This CDR3 reads CASSPPEGANVLTF. The CDR3 nucleotides read TGCGCCAGCAGCCCCCCGGAGGGGGCCAACGTCCTGACTTTC. This chain uses TRBV5-1 with TRBJ2-6, with D hard to call. The germline V gene encodes CDR1 SGHRS and CDR2 YFSETQ. There are 14 residues in the CDR3. V lost 4 bases and J 4 bases, leaving 9 bases between the germline ends.

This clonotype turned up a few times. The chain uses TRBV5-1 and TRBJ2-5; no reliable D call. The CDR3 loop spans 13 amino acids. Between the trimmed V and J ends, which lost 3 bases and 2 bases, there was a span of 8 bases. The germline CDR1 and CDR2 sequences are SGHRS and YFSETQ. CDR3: CASSSLRQETQYF. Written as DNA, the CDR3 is TGCGCCAGCAGCTCCCTTAGGCAAGAGACCCAGTACTTC.

The CDR3 DNA follows: TGCAGCGTTGAAAACTACAGGGGGTTCCACACTGAAGCTTTCTTT. Translating gives CSVENYRGFHTEAFF. This rearrangement joins TRBV29-1 to TRBJ1-1, with 8 bases fitting TRBD1. V was pared by 2 bases and J by 3 bases, with 8 bases of the junction left unmatched. The germline V gene has CDR1 SQVTM and CDR2 ANQGSEA. The CDR3 runs 15 residues.

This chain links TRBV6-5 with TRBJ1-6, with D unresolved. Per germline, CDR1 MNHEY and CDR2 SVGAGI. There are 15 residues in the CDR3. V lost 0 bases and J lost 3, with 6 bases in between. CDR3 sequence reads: CASSYSRNYNSPLHF. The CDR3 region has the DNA TGTGCCAGCAGTTACTCGAGAAACTATAATTCACCCCTCCACTTT.

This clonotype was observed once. The CDR3 reads CSASRTGIEAFF. DNA of the CDR3: TGCAGTGCTAGCCGGACAGGAATTGAAGCTTTCTTT. The genes are TRBV20-1 and TRBJ1-1; 7 nucleotides agree with TRBD1. Germline V CDR1 and CDR2: DFQATT, SNEGSKA (reference sequence). V gave up 3 bases and J gave up 7 bases; unmatched junction bases: 5. The CDR3 loop spans 12 amino acids.

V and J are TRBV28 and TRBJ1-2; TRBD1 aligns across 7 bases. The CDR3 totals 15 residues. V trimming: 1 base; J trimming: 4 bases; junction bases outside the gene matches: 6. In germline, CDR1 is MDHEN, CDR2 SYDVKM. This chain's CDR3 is CASSLFGQGVYGYTF. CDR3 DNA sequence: TGTGCCAGCAGTTTATTCGGGCAGGGGGTCTATGGCTACACCTTC.

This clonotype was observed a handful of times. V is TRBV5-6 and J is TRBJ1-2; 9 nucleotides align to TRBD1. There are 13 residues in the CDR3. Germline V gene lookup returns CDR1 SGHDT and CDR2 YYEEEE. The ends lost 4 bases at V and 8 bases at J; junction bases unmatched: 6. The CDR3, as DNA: TGTGCCAGCAGCCTGACAGGGGGTAGCGGCTACACCTTC. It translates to CASSLTGGSGYTF.

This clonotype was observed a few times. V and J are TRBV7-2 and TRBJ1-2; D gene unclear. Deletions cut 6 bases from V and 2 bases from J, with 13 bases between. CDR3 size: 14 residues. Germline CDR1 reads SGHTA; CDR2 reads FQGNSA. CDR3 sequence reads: CASRLGGSNYGYTF. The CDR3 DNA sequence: TGTGCCAGCAGGTTGGGAGGGAGCAACTATGGCTACACCTTC.

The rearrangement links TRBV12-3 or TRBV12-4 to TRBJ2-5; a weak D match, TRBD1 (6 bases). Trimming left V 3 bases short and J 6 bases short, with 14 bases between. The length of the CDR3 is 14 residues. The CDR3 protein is CASSFLAQGKTQYF. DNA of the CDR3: TGTGCCAGCAGTTTTTTGGCACAGGGAAAGACCCAGTACTTC.

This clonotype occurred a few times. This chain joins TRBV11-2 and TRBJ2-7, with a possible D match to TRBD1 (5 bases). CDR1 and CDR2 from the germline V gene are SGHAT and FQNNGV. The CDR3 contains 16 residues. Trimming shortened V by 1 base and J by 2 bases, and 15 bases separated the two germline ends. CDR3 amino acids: CASSLVKGQGTYEQYF. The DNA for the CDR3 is TGTGCCAGCAGCTTAGTAAAGGGCCAGGGCACCTACGAGCAGTACTTC.

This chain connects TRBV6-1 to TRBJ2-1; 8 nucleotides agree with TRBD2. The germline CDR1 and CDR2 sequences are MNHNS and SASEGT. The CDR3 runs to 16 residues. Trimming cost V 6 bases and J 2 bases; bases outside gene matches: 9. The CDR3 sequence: CASRPSAGGTYNEQFF. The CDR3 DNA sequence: TGTGCCAGCAGGCCTTCTGCGGGGGGCACCTACAATGAGCAGTTCTTC.

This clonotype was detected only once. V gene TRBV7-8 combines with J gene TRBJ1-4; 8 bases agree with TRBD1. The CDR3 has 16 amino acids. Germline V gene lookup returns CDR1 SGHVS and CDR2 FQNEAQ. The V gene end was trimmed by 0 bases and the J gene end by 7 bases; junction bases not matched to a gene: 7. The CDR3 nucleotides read TGTGCCAGCAGCTTAGCGGCAGGGGGCAGAACTGAAAAACTGTTTTTT. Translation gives CASSLAAGGRTEKLFF.

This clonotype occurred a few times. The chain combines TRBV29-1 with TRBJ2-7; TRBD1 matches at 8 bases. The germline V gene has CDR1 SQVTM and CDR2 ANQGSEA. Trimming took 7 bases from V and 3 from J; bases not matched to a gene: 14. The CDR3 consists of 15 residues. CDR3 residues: CSAGTGQVGGYEQYF. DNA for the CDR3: TGCAGCGCTGGTACGGGACAGGTCGGAGGCTACGAGCAGTACTTC.

CDR3 nucleotides: TGTGCCAGCAGCAGGGACAGTGAAGGCTACGAGCAGTACTTC. The encoded protein is CASSRDSEGYEQYF. The rearrangement joins TRBV7-2 to TRBJ2-7; TRBD1 agrees at 7 bases. J gave up 3 bases and V 5 bases, and 7 bases lay outside the gene matches. CDR3 length: 14 amino acids. The germline V gene encodes CDR1 SGHTA and CDR2 FQGNSA. Complete variable domain (other parts from reference TRBV7-2 and TRBJ2-7): GAGVSQSPSNKVTEKGKDVELRCDPISGHTALYWYRQSLGQGLEFLIYFQGNSAPDKSGLPSDRFSAERTGGSVSTLTIQRTQQEDSAVYLCASSRDSEGYEQYFGPGTRLTVT.

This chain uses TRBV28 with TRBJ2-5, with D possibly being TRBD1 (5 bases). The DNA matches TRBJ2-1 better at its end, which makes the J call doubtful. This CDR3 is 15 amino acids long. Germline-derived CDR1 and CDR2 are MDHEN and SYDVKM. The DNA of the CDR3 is TGTGCCAGCAGTTTGACCAGGGAACCCCAAGAGACCCAGTTCTTC. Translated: CASSLTREPQETQFF.

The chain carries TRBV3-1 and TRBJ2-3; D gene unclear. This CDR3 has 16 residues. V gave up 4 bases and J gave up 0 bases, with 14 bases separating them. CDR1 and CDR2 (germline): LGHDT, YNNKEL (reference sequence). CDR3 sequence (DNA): TGTGCCAGCAGCCTCATGAGTGCCCGAAGCACAGATACGCAGTATTTT. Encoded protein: CASSLMSARSTDTQYF.

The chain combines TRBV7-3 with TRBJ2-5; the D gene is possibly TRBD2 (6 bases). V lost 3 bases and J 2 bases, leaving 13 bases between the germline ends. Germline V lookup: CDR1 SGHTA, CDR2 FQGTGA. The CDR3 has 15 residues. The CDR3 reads CASSLEGTQQETQYF. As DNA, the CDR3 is TGTGCCAGCAGCTTGGAGGGGACGCAACAAGAGACCCAGTACTTC.

The CDR3 spells CVVECIEQYF. For the CDR3, the DNA is TGTGTGGTCGAGTGTATTGAGCAGTACTTC. The chain is built from TRBV6-1 and TRBJ2-7; no reliable D call. The CDR3 is made up of 10 amino acids. CDR1 and CDR2 (germline): MNHNS, SASEGT.

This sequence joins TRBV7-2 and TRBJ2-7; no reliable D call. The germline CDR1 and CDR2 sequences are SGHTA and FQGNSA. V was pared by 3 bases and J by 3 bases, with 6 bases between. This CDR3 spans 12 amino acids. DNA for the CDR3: TGTGCCAGCAGCTTGTGGATCTACGAGCAGTACTTC. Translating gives CASSLWIYEQYF. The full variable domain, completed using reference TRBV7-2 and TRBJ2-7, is GAGVSQSPSNKVTEKGKDVELRCDPISGHTALYWYRQSLGQGLEFLIYFQGNSAPDKSGLPSDRFSAERTGGSVSTLTIQRTQQEDSAVYLCASSLWIYEQYFGPGTRLTVT.